A single sample is the source of the 5 T cell receptor beta chains below, sequenced in a study of cytomegalovirus exposure and HLA in healthy donors. In the PCR, 60 Vbeta and 13 Jbeta primers were used. Repertoires were generated with immunoSEQ multiplex PCR, while TCRdb's copy carries only in-frame clones and drops some. The table shows more than 95,000 clones, with roughly three quarters occurring only once. The sample was PBMCs. Receptors originate from a woman aged 25 to 39 in good health and CMV-seronegative.

This clone is labeled as medium-sized. Additional DNA sequences in this sample encode the identical CDR3. J is TRBJ2-7 and V is TRBV19; perhaps TRBD2 as D (5 bases). The CDR3 extends over 16 amino acids. V was clipped by 2 bases and J by 2 bases, with 16 bases between them. Germline lookup yields CDR1 LNHDA and CDR2 SQIVND (reference sequence). The CDR3 sequence is CASSIRAAGGTYEQYF. In DNA form, the CDR3 reads TGTGCCAGTAGTATAAGAGCTGCCGGAGGAACCTACGAGCAGTACTTC.

J is TRBJ2-3 and V is TRBV6-1; unclear D gene. Germline lookup yields CDR1 MNHNS and CDR2 SASEGT. Trimming cost V 3 bases and J 6 bases, with 16 bases left between them. CDR3 size: 15 residues. CDR3 amino acids: CASSDLDRPGDTQYF. The CDR3 coding sequence is TGTGCCAGCAGTGACCTAGACCGGCCTGGGGATACGCAGTATTTT.

This clone was seen a few times. The V call is TRBV7-8, the J call TRBJ2-1, with a possible D match to TRBD2 (6 bases). From germline, CDR1 is SGHVS and CDR2 FQNEAQ. V was clipped by 8 bases and J by 4 bases, with 15 bases between them. The CDR3 has 14 amino acids. The CDR3 coding sequence is TGTGCCAGCGTCGGAAGGAGGGGATACAATGAGCAGTTCTTC. This gives the protein CASVGRRGYNEQFF.

The CDR3 here is CASSEISGSYEQYF. As DNA, the CDR3 is TGTGCCAGCAGTGAAATAAGCGGCTCCTACGAGCAGTACTTC. V usage is TRBV2 and J usage is TRBJ2-7; D perhaps matches TRBD2 (5 bases). Germline V gene lookup returns CDR1 SNHLY and CDR2 FYNNEI. The CDR3 runs to 14 residues. V was pared by 2 bases and J by 0 bases, with 8 bases between.

The V call is TRBV27, the J call TRBJ1-2; no reliable D call. The CDR3 loop spans 14 amino acids. Germline CDR1 is MNHEY and CDR2 is SMNVEV (reference sequence). V lost 6 bases, J lost 4 bases, and 15 bases lay in between. CDR3 in DNA: TGTGCCAGCAGCCGCGCGATGGGCCTCTATGGCTACACCTTC. Its translation: CASSRAMGLYGYTF.